This T cell receptor beta chain was documented in a study of OX40 agonist ivuxolimab in advanced cancers. Study information: Partial responses were achieved by three patients, one with hepatocellular carcinoma and two with cutaneous melanoma.

As regards this clone: Its antigen is currently unknown.

Sampling of blood occurred at baseline, cycle 4 day 1, and cycle 7 day 1. Some clones are missing from TCRdb's copy, which holds only in-frame ones; the method was immunoSEQ multiplex PCR. The table shows 100,000 to 120,000 clones, with approximately 90% occurring only once. The CDR3 has 18 residues. V shed 0 bases and J shed 3 bases, with 22 bases lying between them. Notes on the study in general: Both blood CD4+ and CD8+ T cells showed clonal growth by week 6 at 0.1 to 3.0 mg/kg.

The chain employs TRBV5-3 and TRBJ2-7; D call uncertain. TRBV5-3 is an open reading frame, and its role is uncertain. The material was CD4+ or CD8+ T cells sorted from blood, obtained in a trial of the OX40 agonist ivuxolimab. This TCR was sampled from an adult with an advanced solid tumor such as melanoma, head and neck, liver or kidney cancer. DNA for the CDR3: TGTGCCAGAAGCTTGGAAAGTCTTTGGATCTCCCCCTACTACGAGCAGTACTTC. Amino acids: CARSLESLWISPYYEQYF.